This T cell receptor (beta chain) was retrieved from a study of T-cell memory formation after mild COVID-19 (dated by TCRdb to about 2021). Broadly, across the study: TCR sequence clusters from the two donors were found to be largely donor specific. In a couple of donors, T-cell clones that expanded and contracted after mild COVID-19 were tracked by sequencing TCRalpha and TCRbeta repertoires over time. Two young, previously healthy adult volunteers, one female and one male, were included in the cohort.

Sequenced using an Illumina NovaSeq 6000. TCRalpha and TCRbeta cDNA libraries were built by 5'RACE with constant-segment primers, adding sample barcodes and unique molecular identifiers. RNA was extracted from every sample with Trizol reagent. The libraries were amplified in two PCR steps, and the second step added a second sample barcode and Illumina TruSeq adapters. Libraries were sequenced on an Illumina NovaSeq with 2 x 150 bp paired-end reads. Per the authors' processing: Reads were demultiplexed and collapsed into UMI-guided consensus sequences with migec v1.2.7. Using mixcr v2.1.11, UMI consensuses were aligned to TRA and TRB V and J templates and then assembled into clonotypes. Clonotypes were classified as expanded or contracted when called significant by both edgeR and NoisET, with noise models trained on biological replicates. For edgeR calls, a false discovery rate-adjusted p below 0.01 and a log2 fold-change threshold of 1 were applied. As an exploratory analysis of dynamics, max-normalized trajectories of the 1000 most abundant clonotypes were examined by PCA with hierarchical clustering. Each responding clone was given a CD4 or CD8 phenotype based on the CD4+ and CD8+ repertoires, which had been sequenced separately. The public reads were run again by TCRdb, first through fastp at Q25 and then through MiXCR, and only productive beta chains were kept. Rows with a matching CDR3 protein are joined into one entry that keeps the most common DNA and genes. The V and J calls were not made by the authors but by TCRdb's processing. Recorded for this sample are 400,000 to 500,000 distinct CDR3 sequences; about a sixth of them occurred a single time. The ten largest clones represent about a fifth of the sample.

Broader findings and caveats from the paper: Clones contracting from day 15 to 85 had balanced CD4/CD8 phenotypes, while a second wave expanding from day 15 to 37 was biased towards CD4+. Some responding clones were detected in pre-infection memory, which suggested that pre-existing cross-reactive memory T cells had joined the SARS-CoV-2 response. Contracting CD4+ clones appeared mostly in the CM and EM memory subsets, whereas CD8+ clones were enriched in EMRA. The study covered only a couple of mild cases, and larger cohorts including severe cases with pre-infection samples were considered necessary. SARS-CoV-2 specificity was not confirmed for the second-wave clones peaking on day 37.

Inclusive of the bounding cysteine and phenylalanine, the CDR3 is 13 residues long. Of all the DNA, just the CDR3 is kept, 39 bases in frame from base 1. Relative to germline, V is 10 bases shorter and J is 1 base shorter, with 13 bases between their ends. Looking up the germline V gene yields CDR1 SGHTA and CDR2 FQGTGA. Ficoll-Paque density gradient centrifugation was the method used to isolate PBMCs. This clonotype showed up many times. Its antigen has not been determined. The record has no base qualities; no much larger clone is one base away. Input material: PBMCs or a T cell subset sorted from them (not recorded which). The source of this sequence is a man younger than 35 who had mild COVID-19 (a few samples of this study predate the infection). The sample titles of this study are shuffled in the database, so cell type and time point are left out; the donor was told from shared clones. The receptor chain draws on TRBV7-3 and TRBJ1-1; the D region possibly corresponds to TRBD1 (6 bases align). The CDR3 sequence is CATARTANTEAFF. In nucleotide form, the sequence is TGTGCCACCGCCCGGACAGCGAACACTGAAGCTTTCTTT. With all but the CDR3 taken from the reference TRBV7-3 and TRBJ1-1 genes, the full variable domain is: GAGVSQTPSNKVTEKGKYVELRCDPISGHTALYWYRQSLGQGPEFLIYFQGTGAADDSGLPNDRFFAVRPEGSVSTLKIQRTERGDSAVYLCATARTANTEAFFGQGTRLTVV.